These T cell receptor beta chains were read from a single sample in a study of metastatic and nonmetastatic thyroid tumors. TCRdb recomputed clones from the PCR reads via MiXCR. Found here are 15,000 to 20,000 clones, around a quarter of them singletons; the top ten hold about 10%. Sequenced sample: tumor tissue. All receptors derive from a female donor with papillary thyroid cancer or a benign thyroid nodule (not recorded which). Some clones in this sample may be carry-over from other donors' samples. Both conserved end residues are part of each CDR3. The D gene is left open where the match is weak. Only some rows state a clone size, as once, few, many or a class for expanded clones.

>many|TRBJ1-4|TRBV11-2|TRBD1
CASSFGQGDEKLFF
TGTGCCAGCAGCTTTGGACAGGGGGACGAAAAACTGTTTTTT
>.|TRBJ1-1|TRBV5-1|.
CASSWAQTNTEAFF
TGCGCCAGCTCATGGGCGCAGACGAACACTGAAGCTTTCTTT
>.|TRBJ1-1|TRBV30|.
CAWSYTRGTEAFF
TGTGCCTGGAGTTACACCAGGGGCACTGAAGCTTTCTTT
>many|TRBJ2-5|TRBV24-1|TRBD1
CATSDLSGTGQETQYF
TGTGCCACCAGTGATTTATCCGGGACAGGGCAAGAGACCCAGTACTTC
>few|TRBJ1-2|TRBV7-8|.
CASSLVGRGAMGVNGYTF
TGTGCCAGCAGCTTAGTGGGGCGGGGGGCGATGGGTGTTAATGGCTACACCTTC
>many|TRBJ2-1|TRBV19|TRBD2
CASSIATSGVYNEQFF
TGTGCCAGTAGTATCGCGACTAGCGGGGTCTACAATGAGCAGTTCTTC
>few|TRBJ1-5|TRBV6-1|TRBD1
CASSPQGNQPHHF
TGTGCCAGCAGCCCACAGGGGAATCAGCCCCATCATTTT
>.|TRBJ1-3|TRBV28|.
CASRRRGQSSGNTIYF
TGTGCCAGCAGGCGCAGGGGCCAAAGCTCTGGAAACACCATATATTTT
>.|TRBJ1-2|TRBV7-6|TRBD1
CASSPSTKTGTYGYTF
TGTGCCAGCAGCCCATCCACAAAGACAGGGACATATGGCTACACCTTC
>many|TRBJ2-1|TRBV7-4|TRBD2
CASSSRYPLAGGKDNEQFF
TGTGCCAGCAGCTCCCGTTACCCCTTAGCGGGAGGGAAGGACAATGAGCAGTTCTTC
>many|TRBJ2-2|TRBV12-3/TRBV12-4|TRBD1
CASSSTGSYTGELFF
TGTGCCAGCAGTTCGACAGGGAGTTACACCGGGGAGCTGTTTTTT
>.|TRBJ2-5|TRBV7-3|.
CASSRVAGEGQTQYF
TGTGCCAGCAGCCGTGTAGCAGGAGAAGGGCAGACCCAGTACTTC
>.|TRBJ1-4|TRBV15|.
CATSRGGARGATNEKLFF
TGTGCCACCAGCAGAGGGGGGGCGAGAGGGGCAACTAATGAAAAACTGTTTTTT
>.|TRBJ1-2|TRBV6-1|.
CASSEGAHRGWGLYGYTF
TGTGCCAGCAGTGAGGGAGCTCATAGGGGGTGGGGTCTCTATGGCTACACCTTC
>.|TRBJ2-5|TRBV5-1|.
CASSSVTGGSRQETQYF
TGCGCCAGCAGCTCCGTCACCGGAGGTTCACGTCAAGAGACACAGTACTTC
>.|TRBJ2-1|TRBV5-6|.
CASSLVGDEQFF
TGTGCCAGCAGCTTGGTAGGGGATGAGCAGTTCTTC
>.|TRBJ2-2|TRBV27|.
CASSLLGPQAGELFF
TGTGCCAGCAGTTTATTGGGTCCACAGGCCGGTGAGCTGTTTTTT
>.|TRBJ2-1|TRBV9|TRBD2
CASSVSGIDYNEQFF
TGTGCCAGCAGCGTTAGCGGGATAGACTACAATGAGCAGTTCTTC
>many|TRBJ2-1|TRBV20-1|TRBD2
CSAPWGTSGSNEQFF
TGCAGTGCCCCGTGGGGGACTAGCGGGAGTAATGAGCAGTTCTTC
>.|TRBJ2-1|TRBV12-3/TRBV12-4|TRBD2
CASTNPSGRTGEQFF
TGTGCCAGCACCAACCCCAGCGGGAGGACTGGTGAGCAGTTCTTC
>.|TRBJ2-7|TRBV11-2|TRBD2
CASSRNRAGEIYEQYF
TGTGCCAGCAGCCGGAACCGGGCGGGAGAGATATACGAGCAGTACTTC
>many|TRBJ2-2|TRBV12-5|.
CASAADQWGSTNTGELFF
TGTGCTAGTGCCGCAGATCAATGGGGTAGCACGAACACCGGGGAGCTGTTTTTT
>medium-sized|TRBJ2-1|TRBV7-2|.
CASSFGPRVVEQFF
TGTGCCAGCAGCTTTGGCCCTCGGGTTGTTGAGCAGTTCTTC
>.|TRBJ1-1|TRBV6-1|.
CANSLRVDVSEAFF
TGTGCCAACAGCCTAAGGGTGGACGTCTCTGAAGCTTTCTTT
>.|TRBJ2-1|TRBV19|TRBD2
CSSSIPSGSGTLREQFF
TGTTCCAGTAGTATTCCCTCGGGTAGCGGGACCCTTAGGGAGCAGTTCTTC
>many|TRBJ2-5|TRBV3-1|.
CASSRLGRGRETQYF
TGTGCCAGCAGCCGCCTTGGAAGGGGACGGGAGACCCAGTACTTC
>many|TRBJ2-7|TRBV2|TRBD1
CASSDARTGGYEQYF
TGTGCCAGCAGTGACGCGCGCACAGGGGGATACGAGCAGTACTTC
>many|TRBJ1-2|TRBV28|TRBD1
CASSLTAIELDREDGYTF
TGTGCCAGCAGTTTAACGGCGATTGAGCTGGACAGGGAGGATGGCTACACCTTC
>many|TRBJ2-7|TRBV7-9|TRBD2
CASSRRLAGEDEQYF
TGTGCCAGCAGCAGAAGACTAGCGGGAGAGGACGAGCAGTACTTC
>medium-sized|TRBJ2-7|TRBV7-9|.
CASSVQGRTYEQYF
TGTGCCAGCAGCGTCCAGGGACGAACCTACGAGCAGTACTTC
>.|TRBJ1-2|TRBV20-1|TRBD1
CSAPGQGRIGYTF
TGCAGTGCCCCCGGACAGGGGAGGATTGGCTACACCTTC
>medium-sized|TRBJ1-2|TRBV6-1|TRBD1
CASSDRATGGVYGYTF
TGTGCCAGCAGTGACAGGGCGACAGGGGGCGTCTATGGCTACACCTTC
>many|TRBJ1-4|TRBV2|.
CASSDSDTPGEGREKLFF
TGTGCCAGCAGTGATTCGGACACACCCGGTGAGGGTAGAGAAAAACTGTTTTTT
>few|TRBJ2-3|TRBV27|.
CASGPADTQYF
TGTGCCAGCGGACCCGCGGATACGCAGTATTTT
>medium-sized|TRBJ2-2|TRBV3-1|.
CASSQIGTNTGELFF
TGTGCCAGCAGCCAAATTGGGACGAACACCGGGGAGCTGTTTTTT
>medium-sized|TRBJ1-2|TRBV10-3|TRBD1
CAISHRGYGYTF
TGTGCCATCAGCCACAGGGGCTATGGCTACACCTTC
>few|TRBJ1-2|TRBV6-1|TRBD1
CASSRGQNYGYTF
TGTGCCAGCAGTCGGGGACAGAACTATGGCTACACCTTC
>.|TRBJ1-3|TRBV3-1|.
CASSPGPISGNTIYF
TGTGCCAGCAGCCCGGGACCCATCTCTGGAAACACCATATATTTT
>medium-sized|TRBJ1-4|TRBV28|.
CASSLQEKLFF
TGTGCCAGCAGTTTACAGGAAAAACTGTTTTTT
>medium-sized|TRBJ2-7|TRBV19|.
CASSSKGHWTYEQYF
TGTGCCAGTAGTTCGAAGGGACACTGGACCTACGAGCAGTACTTC
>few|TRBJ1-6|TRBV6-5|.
CASSLPGVGPLHF
TGTGCCAGCAGTTTGCCAGGGGTCGGACCCCTCCACTTT
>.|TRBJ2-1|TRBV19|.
CASSMVVTLIYNEQFF
TGTGCCAGTAGTATGGTCGTTACTTTAATCTACAATGAGCAGTTCTTC
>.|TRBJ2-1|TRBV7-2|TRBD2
CASSWTSVSNEQFF
TGTGCCAGCAGCTGGACTAGCGTGAGCAATGAGCAGTTCTTC
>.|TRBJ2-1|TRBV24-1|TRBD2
CATEKLAGGLNEQFF
TGTGCCACCGAGAAGCTAGCGGGAGGGCTCAATGAGCAGTTCTTC
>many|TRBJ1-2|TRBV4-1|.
CASSQFRQGLVGGYTF
TGCGCCAGCAGCCAATTTAGGCAGGGACTAGTAGGTGGCTACACCTTC
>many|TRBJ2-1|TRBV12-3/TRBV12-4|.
CASSLTTSEQFF
TGTGCCAGCAGCCTCACTACGAGTGAGCAGTTCTTC
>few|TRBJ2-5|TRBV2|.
CASSEVTESQYF
TGTGCCAGCAGTGAAGTCACAGAGAGCCAGTACTTC
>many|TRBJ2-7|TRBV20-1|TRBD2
CSGSRGTSGGGTYEQYF
TGCAGTGGGTCCCGAGGGACTAGCGGCGGCGGTACCTACGAGCAGTACTTC
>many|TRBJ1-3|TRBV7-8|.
CASSSGRNSGNTIYF
TGTGCCAGCAGCTCGGGACGAAACTCTGGAAACACCATATATTTT
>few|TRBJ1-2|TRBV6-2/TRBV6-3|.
CASSYVSYYGYTF
TGTGCCAGCAGTTACGTTAGCTACTATGGCTACACCTTC
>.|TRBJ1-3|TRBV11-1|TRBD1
CASRPGTGGISGNTIYF
TGTGCCAGCAGACCTGGTACAGGGGGCATCTCTGGAAACACCATATATTTT
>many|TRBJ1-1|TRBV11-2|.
CASSLKRNTEAFF
TGTGCCAGCAGCTTAAAGAGAAACACTGAAGCTTTCTTT
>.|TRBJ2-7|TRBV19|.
CASSIRGSADEQYF
TGTGCCAGTAGTATAAGGGGAAGCGCGGACGAGCAGTACTTC
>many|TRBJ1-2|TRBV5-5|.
CASRARIDYGYTF
TGTGCCAGCAGAGCAAGGATCGACTATGGCTACACCTTC
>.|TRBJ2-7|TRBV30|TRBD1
CAWSVRGQGASYEQYF
TGTGCCTGGAGTGTCCGAGGGCAGGGGGCCTCTTACGAGCAGTACTTC
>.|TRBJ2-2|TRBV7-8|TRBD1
CASRNRDRGRTGELFF
TGTGCCAGCAGAAACCGGGACAGGGGGCGCACCGGGGAGCTGTTTTTT
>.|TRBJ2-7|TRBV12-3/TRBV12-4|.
CASSSGGNEQQF
TGTGCCAGCAGTTCTGGGGGGAACGAGCAGCAATTC
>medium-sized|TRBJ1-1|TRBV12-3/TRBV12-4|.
CASRFDREAFF
TGTGCCAGCAGATTCGACAGGGAAGCTTTCTTT
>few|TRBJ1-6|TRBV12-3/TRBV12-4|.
CASSPRRGLNSPLHF
TGTGCCAGCAGTCCTAGACGGGGACTTAATTCACCCCTCCACTTT